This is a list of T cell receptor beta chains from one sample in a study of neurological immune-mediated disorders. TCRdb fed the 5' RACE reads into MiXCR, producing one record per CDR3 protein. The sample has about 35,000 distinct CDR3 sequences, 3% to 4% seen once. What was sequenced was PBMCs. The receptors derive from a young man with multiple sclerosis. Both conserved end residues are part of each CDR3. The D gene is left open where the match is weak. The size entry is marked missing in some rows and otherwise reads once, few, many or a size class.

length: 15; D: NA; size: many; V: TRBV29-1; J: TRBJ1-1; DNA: TGCAGCGTGAATCGACAGAATATTATGAACACTGAAGCTTTCTTT; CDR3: CSVNRQNIMNTEAFF
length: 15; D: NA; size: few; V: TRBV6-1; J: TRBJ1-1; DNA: TGTGCCAGCAGTGACCTACGGTCCATGAACACTGAAGCTTTCTTT; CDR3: CASSDLRSMNTEAFF
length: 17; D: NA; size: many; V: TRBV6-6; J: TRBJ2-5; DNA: TGTGCCAGCAGTTACTCCCTGGTCTCGCAGGTCGAGGAGACCCAGTACTTC; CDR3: CASSYSLVSQVEETQYF
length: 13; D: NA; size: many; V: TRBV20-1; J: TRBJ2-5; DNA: TGCAGTGCTACTACCCCCCGAGCGGAGACCCAGTACTTC; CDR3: CSATTPRAETQYF
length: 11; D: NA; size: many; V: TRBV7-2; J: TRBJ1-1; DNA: TGTGCCAGCGAACTCCACACTGAAGCTTTCTTT; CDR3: CASELHTEAFF
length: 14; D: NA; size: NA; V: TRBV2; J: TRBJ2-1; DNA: TGTGCCAGCAGATCCGGGGGAATAAGCAATGAGCAGTTCTTC; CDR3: CASRSGGISNEQFF
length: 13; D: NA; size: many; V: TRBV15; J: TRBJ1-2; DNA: TGTGCCACCAGCAGAGGGACGGATTATGGCTACACCTTC; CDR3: CATSRGTDYGYTF
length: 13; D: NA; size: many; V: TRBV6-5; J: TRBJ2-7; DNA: TGTGCCAGCAGATTGGACAGCTCCTACGAGCAGTACTTC; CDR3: CASRLDSSYEQYF
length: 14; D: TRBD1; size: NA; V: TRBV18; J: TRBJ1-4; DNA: TGTGCCAGCTCACCAGAGGGGGCCTCCACCTTCTTGTTTTTT; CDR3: CASSPEGASTFLFF
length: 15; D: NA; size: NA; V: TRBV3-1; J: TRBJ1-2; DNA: TGTGCCAGCAGCCGGCGGTCCGAAGCTAACTATGGCTACACCTTC; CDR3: CASSRRSEANYGYTF
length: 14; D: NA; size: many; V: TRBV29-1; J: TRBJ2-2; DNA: TGCAGCACCCGCAGCAGGGGGAACACCGGGGAGCTGTTTTTT; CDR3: CSTRSRGNTGELFF
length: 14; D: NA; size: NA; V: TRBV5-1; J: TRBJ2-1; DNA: TGCGCCAGCAGCGCCCGGACAAACTACAATGAGCAGTTCTTC; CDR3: CASSARTNYNEQFF
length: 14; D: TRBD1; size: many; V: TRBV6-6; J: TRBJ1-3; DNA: TGTGCCAGCAGTGACCCGGGACAGGGGGGCACCATATATTTT; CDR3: CASSDPGQGGTIYF
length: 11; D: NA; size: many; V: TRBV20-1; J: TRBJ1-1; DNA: TGCAGTGGTAGAGAGAACACTGAAGCTTTCTTT; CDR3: CSGRENTEAFF
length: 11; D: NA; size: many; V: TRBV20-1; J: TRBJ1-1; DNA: TGCAGTGCTAGGAGTTACACTGAAGCTTTCTTT; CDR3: CSARSYTEAFF
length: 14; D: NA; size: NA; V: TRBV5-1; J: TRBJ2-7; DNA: TGCGCCAGCAGCAGCCGGGACACGGTCCACGAGCAGTACTTC; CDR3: CASSSRDTVHEQYF
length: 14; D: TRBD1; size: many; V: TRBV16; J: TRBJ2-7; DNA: TGTGCCAGCAGCCTTGGACAGGGCTGGGCCGAGCAGTACTTC; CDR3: CASSLGQGWAEQYF
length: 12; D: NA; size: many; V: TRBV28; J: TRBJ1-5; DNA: TGTGCCAGCACTGCACTCAATCAGCCCCAGAATTTT; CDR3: CASTALNQPQNF
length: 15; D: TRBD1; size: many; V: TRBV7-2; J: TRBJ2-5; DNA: TGTGCCAGCAGCCGTATAAACAGGGGGCAAGAGACCCAGTACTTC; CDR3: CASSRINRGQETQYF
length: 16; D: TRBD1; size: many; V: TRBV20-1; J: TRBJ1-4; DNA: TGCAGTGCTAGAGATTTAACAGGGGTTTTTAATGAAAAACTGTTTTTT; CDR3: CSARDLTGVFNEKLFF
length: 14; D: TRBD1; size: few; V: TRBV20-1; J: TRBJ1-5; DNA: TGCAGTGCTTTACTGGGACAGGGGGGGCAGCCCCAGAATTTT; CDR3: CSALLGQGGQPQNF
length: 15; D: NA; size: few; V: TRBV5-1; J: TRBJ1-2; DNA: TGCGCCAGCAGCACCCACCTGACGACAAACTATGGCTACACCTTC; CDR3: CASSTHLTTNYGYTF
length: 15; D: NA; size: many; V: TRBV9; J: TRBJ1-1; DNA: TGTGCCAGCAGCGTAGAAATGCGGGGGTTGACTGAAGCTTTCTTT; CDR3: CASSVEMRGLTEAFF
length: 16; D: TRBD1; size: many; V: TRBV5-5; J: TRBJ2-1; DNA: TGTGCCAGCAGCTTGATGGGACAGGGGGTTTCGCGTGAGCAGTTCTTC; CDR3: CASSLMGQGVSREQFF
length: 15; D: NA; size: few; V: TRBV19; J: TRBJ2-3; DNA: TGTGCCAGTAGTATTGCAGGGACGAGCACAGATACGCAGTATTTT; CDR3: CASSIAGTSTDTQYF
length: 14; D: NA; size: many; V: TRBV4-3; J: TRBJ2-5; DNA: TGCGCCAGCAGCCGTGCTGGACAGCTGGAGACCCAGTACTTC; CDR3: CASSRAGQLETQYF
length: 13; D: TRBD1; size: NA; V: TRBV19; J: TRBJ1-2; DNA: TGTGCCAGTAGTTCCGGACAGGGGGATGGCTACACCTTC; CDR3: CASSSGQGDGYTF
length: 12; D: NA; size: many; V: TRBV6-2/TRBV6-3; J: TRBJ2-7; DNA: TGTGCCAGCACACCGGGATACTACGAGCAGTACTTC; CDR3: CASTPGYYEQYF
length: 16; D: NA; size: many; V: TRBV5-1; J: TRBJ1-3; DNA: TGCGCCAGCAGCCGTTCGGACCGCGGCTCTGGAAACACCATATATTTT; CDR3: CASSRSDRGSGNTIYF
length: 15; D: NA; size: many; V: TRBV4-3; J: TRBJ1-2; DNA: TGCGCCAGCAGCCAAGAAGAATGGGGGTACTATGGCTACACCTTC; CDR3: CASSQEEWGYYGYTF
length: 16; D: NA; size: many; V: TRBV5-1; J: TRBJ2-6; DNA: TGCGCCAGCAGCTCAGGACCGCACTCTGGGGCCAACGTCCTGACTTTC; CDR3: CASSSGPHSGANVLTF
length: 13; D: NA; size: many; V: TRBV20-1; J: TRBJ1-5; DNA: TGCAGTGCTAGCGACAGTTTCGATCAGCCCCAGCATTTT; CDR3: CSASDSFDQPQHF
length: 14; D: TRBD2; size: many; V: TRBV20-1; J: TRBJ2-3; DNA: TGCAGTGCTTCGGAGCGGGGCCAAACAGATACGCAGTATTTT; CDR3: CSASERGQTDTQYF
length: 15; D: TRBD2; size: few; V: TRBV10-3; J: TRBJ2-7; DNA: TGTGCCATCAGTGAGCAGGTAGCGGGGCTCGGCGAGCAGTACTTC; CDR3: CAISEQVAGLGEQYF
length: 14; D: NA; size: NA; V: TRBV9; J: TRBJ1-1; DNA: TGTGCCAGCAGCAGTCAAACACGGAACACTGAAGCTTTCTTT; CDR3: CASSSQTRNTEAFF
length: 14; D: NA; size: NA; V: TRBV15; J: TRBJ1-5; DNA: TGTGCCACCAGCAGAGACAGGCCCGAGGAACCCCAGAATTTT; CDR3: CATSRDRPEEPQNF
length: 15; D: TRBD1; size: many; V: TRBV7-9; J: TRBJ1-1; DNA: TGTGCCAGCAGGTTACCGGGACAGCAGAACACTGAAGCTTTCTTT; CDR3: CASRLPGQQNTEAFF
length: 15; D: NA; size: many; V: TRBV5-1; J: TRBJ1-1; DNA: TGCGCCAGCAGCTTATTTCAGGGCATGAACACTGAAGCTTTCTTT; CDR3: CASSLFQGMNTEAFF
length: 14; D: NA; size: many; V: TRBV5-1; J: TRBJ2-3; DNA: TGCGCCAGCAGCTTCGGGGCTAGCACAGATACGCAGTATTTT; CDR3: CASSFGASTDTQYF
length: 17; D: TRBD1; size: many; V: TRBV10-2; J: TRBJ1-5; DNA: TGCGCCAGCAGTGATCGGAGACAGGGGCATAGCAATCAGCCCCAGCATTTT; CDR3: CASSDRRQGHSNQPQHF
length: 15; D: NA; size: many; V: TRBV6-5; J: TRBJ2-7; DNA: TGTGCCACCGAGTCGATATCAGGGCCTCGATGGGAGCAGTACTTC; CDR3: CATESISGPRWEQYF
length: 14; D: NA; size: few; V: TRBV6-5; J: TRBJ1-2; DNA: TGTGCCAGCAGTTACGGCCCGCGGGACTATGGCTACACCTTC; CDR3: CASSYGPRDYGYTF
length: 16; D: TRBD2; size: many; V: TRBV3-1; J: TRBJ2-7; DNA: TGTGCCAGCAGCCAAGACCCCGGGACTAAGGCGTACGAGCAGTACTTC; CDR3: CASSQDPGTKAYEQYF
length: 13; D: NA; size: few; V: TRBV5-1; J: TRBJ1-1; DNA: TGCGCCAGCAGCGACCAGATGAACACTGAAGCTTTCTTT; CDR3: CASSDQMNTEAFF
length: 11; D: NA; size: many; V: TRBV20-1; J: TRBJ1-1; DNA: TGCAGTGCCACAACAAGCACTGAAGCTTTCTTT; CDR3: CSATTSTEAFF
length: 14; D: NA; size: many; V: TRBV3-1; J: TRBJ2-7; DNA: TGTGCCAGCAGCCCTGGATCAGGGTCCTACGAGCAGTACTTC; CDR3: CASSPGSGSYEQYF
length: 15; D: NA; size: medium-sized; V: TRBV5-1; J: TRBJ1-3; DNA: TGCGCCAGCAGCTTGCCTGCAATCTCTGGAAACACCATATATTTT; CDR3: CASSLPAISGNTIYF
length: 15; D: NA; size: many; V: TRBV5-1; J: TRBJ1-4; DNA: TGCGCCAGCACCGCCCGTCCCGCAACTAATGAAAAACTGTTTTTT; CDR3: CASTARPATNEKLFF
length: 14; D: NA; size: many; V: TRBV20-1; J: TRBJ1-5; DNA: TGCAGTGCTAGAGAGAGACGGTTCAATCAGCCCCAGCATTTT; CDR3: CSARERRFNQPQHF
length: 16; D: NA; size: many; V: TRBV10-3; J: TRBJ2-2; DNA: TGTGCCATCAGATCCCCCGGGAAGGGCCTAAAGGAAGAGCTGTTTTTT; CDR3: CAIRSPGKGLKEELFF
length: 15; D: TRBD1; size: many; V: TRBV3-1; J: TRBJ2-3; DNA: TGTGCCAGCAGCCAAGATCGTAGGGGGCCAGATACGCAGTATTTT; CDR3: CASSQDRRGPDTQYF